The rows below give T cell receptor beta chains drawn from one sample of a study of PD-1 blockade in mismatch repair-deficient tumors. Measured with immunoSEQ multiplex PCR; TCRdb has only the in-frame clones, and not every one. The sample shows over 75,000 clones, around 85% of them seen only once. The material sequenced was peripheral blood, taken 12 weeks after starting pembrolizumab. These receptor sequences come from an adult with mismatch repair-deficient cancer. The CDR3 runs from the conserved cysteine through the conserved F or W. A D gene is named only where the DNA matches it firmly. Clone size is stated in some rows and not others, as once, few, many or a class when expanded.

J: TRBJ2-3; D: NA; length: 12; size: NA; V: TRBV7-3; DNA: TGTGCCAGCAGCTTAACTGGGGATACGCAGTATTTT; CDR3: CASSLTGDTQYF
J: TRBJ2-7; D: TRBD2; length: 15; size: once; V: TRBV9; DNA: TGTGCCAGCAGCCCCGTTTTAGCGGGAGGCTACGAGCAGTACTTC; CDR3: CASSPVLAGGYEQYF
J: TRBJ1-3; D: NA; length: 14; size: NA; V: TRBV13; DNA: TGTGCCAGCAGCCCCTTCGAAACCGGAAACACCATATATTTT; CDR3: CASSPFETGNTIYF
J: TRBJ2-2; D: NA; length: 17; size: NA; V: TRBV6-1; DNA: TGTGCCAGCAGTGAAGTGGAAGGGCTGCCCGGTACCGGGGAGCTGTTTTTT; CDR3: CASSEVEGLPGTGELFF
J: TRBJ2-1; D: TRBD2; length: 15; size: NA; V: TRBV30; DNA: TGTGCCTGGGGCAGGGGACTAGTTGGTGTTGATGAGCAGTTCTTC; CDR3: CAWGRGLVGVDEQFF
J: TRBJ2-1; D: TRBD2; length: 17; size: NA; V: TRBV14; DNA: TGTGCCAGCAGCCAAGATCCCTGGACTAGCGGCCTCAATGAGCAGTTCTTC; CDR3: CASSQDPWTSGLNEQFF
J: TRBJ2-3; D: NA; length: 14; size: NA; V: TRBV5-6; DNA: TGTGCCAGCAGCGGGTGGGTCGCGGTGGATACGCAGTATTTT; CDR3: CASSGWVAVDTQYF
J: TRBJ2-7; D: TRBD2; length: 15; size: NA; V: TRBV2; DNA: TGTGCCAGCAGTGATATGATACGGGAGGCCTACGAGCAGTACTTC; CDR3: CASSDMIREAYEQYF
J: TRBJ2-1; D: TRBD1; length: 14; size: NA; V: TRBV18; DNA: TGTGCCAGCTCACTCGGACAGGGGGTAAATGAGCAGTTCTTC; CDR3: CASSLGQGVNEQFF
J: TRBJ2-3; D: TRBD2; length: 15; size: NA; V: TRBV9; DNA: TGTGCCAGCAGCGTGACTAGCGGGGAGGCTGACACGCAGTATTTT; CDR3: CASSVTSGEADTQYF
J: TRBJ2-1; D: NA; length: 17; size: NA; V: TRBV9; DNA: TGTGCCAGCAGCGTGAGGGGGAGCGGGGACCCCGGCAATGAGCAGTTCTTC; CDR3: CASSVRGSGDPGNEQFF
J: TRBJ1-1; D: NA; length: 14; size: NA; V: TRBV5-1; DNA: TGCGCCAGCTCCGACACAGGGTTCTTCACTGAAGCTTTCTTT; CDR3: CASSDTGFFTEAFF
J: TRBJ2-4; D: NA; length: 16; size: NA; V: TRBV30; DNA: TGTGCCTGGAGTGACGGGTGGACCCTAGCCAAAAACATTCAGTACTTC; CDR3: CAWSDGWTLAKNIQYF
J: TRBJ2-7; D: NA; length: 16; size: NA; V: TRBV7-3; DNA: TGTGCCAGCAGCTTAACGTCCTCTGGTTTACACTACGAGCAGTACTTC; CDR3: CASSLTSSGLHYEQYF
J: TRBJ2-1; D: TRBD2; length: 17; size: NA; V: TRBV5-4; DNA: TGTGCCAGCAGCTTGGGGCTAGCGGACTTTCTCTACAATGAGCAGTTCTTC; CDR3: CASSLGLADFLYNEQFF
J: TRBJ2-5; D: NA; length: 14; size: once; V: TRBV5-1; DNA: TGCGCCAGCAGCTTGGAGACAGTACAAGAGACCCAGTACTTC; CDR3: CASSLETVQETQYF
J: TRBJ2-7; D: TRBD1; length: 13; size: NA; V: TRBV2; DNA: TGTGCCAGCACCCGGGACAGGACCGGCGAGCAGTACTTC; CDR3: CASTRDRTGEQYF
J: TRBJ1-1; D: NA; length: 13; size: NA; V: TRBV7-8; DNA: TGTGCCAGCAGAGCCAGATCAGCCCCTGAAGCTTTCTTT; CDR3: CASRARSAPEAFF
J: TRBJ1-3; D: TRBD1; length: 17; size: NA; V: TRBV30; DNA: TGTGCCTGGAGTGAGACAGGGAGAGGAAGATCTGGAAACACCATATATTTT; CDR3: CAWSETGRGRSGNTIYF
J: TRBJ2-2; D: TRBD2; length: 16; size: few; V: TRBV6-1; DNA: TGTGCCAGCAGTGGGGGACTAGCGGGATTCACCGGGGAGCTGTTTTTT; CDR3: CASSGGLAGFTGELFF
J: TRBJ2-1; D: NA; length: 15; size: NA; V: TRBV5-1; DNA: TGCGCCAGCAGCTTGGTACCTCGCAACCGCAATGAGCAGTTCTTC; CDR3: CASSLVPRNRNEQFF
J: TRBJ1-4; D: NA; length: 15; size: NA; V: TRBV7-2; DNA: TGTGCCAGCAGCTTAGGGGTCCAGGGTGGTGAAAAACTGTTTTTT; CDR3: CASSLGVQGGEKLFF
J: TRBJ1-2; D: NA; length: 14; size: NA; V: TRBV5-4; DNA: TGTGCCAGCAGCTCCCCCGAGGACAGAAATGGCTACACCTTC; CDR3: CASSSPEDRNGYTF
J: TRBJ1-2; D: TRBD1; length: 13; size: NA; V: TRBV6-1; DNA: TGTGCCAGCAGCCCTGACAGGGTGTATGGCTACACCTTC; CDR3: CASSPDRVYGYTF
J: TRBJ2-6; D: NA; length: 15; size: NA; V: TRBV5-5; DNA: TGTGCCAGCAGCTCAAGGATCTCTGGGGCCAACGTCCTGACTTTC; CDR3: CASSSRISGANVLTF
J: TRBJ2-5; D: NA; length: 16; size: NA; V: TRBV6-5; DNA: TGTGCCAGCAGTTACTCGCTGCGGATGGACCCAGAGACCCAGTACTTC; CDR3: CASSYSLRMDPETQYF
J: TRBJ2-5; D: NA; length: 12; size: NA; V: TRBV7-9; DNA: TGTGCCAGCAGCTTAGTCCTGGAGACCCAGTACTTC; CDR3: CASSLVLETQYF
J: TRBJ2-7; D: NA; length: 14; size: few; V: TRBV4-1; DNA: TGCGCCAGCAGCCACCCGGGACACGGCTACGAGCAGTACTTC; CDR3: CASSHPGHGYEQYF
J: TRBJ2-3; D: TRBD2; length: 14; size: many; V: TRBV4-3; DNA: TGCGCCAGCAGCCAAGCGACTAGCATGGATACGCAGTATTTT; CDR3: CASSQATSMDTQYF
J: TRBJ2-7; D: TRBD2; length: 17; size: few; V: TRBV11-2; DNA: TGTGCCAGCAGCTTAGGACTAGCGGGAATAAAAGCCTACGAGCAGTACTTC; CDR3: CASSLGLAGIKAYEQYF
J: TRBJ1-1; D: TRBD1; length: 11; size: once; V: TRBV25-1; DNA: TGTGCCAGCAGGACAGGGCCTGAAGCTTTCTTT; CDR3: CASRTGPEAFF
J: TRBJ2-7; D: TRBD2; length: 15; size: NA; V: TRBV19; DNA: TGTGCCAGTAGTATCGGACTAGCGGGGGCCTACGAGCAGTACTTC; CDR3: CASSIGLAGAYEQYF
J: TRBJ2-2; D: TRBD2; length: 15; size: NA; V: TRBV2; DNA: TGTGCCAGCAGTGGGACTAGCGGGAGTGGCGGGGAGCTGTTTTTT; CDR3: CASSGTSGSGGELFF
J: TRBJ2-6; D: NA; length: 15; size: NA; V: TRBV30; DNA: TGTGCCTGGAGCCAGGCAGGGGTTGGGGCCAACGTCCTGACTTTC; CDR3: CAWSQAGVGANVLTF
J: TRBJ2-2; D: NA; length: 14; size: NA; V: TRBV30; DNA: TGTGCCTGGAGTGTACAGGTGAACACCGGGGAGCTGTTTTTT; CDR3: CAWSVQVNTGELFF
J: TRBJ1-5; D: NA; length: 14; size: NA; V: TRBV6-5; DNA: TGTGCCAGCAGACCCCCAGGGCACAATCAGCCCCAGCATTTT; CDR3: CASRPPGHNQPQHF
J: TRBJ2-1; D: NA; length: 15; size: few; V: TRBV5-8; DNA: TGTGCCAGCAGCTTGCAAAGGGGGGGATACAATGAGCAGTTCTTC; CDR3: CASSLQRGGYNEQFF
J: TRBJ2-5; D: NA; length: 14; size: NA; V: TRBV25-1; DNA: TGTGCCAGCAGTGTCGGAGGGAACCAAGAGACCCAGTACTTC; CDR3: CASSVGGNQETQYF
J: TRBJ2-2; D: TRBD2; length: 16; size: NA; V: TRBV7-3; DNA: TGTGCCAGCAGCTCCACAGCGGGAGGGGACACCGGGGAGCTGTTTTTT; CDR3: CASSSTAGGDTGELFF
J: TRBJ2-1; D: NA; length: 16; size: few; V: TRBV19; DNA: TGTGCCAGTAGTATAGATTCAGAAGGGATGCTAATGAAGCAGTTCTTC; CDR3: CASSIDSEGMLMKQFF